The 26 T cell receptor beta chains in this list originate from one sample, sequenced in a study of blood T cell repertoires in COVID-19. Method: immunoSEQ multiplex PCR; TCRdb's copy keeps in-frame clones and lacks some. The sample carries 150,000 to 180,000 clones, more than 85% recorded once. The specimen sequenced was peripheral blood. These TCRs come from a woman in her 70s with acute or convalescent COVID-19.

The chain's CDR3 is CSASKTYYEQYF. The CDR3 coding sequence is TGCAGTGCTAGTAAAACCTATTACGAGCAGTACTTC. This sequence joins TRBV20-1 and TRBJ2-7; unclear D gene. V lost 3 bases and J lost 4, with 10 bases in between. The germline V gene has CDR1 DFQATT and CDR2 SNEGSKA (reference sequence). CDR3 length: 12 amino acids.

The chain couples TRBV28 to TRBJ2-1, with TRBD2 matching over 12 bases. Germline lookup yields CDR1 MDHEN and CDR2 SYDVKM. Trimming cost V 5 bases and J 2 bases; bases outside gene matches: 4. The CDR3 is 16 residues long. The DNA of the CDR3 is TGTGCCAGCAGTGCCCGACTAGCGGGGGCCTACAATGAGCAGTTCTTC. It encodes CASSARLAGAYNEQFF.

The V call is TRBV5-8, the J call TRBJ1-1, with TRBD1 matching over 8 bases. The CDR3 is 15 residues long. Trimming cost V 4 bases and J 1 base; bases outside gene matches: 6. From germline, CDR1 is SGHTS and CDR2 YDEGEE. For the CDR3, the DNA is TGTGCCAGCAGCCTAAAGACAGGGGCGAACACTGAAGCTTTCTTT. This codes for CASSLKTGANTEAFF.

The chain links TRBV5-6 to TRBJ2-1, with 9 positions matching TRBD2. Germline V gene lookup returns CDR1 SGHDT and CDR2 YYEEEE. Trimming at V came to 0 bases and at J to 0 bases, leaving 4 bases not matched to a gene. The CDR3 is 17 amino acids. CDR3 amino acids: CASSLDISGGSYNEQFF. In DNA form, the CDR3 reads TGTGCCAGCAGCTTGGATATTAGCGGGGGCTCCTACAATGAGCAGTTCTTC.

The table lists this clone with a few counts. V gene TRBV6-5 combines with J gene TRBJ1-2, with D maybe TRBD1 (6 bases). The germline V gene encodes CDR1 MNHEY and CDR2 SVGAGI. This CDR3 contains 14 residues. Deletions cut 7 bases from V and 4 bases from J, with 16 bases between. The CDR3 loop is CASKPRGGGYGYTF. CDR3 sequence (DNA): TGTGCCAGCAAACCGAGGGGGGGAGGCTATGGCTACACCTTC.

The chain has TRBV27 and TRBJ1-1; D is undetermined. Germline V gene lookup returns CDR1 MNHEY and CDR2 SMNVEV (reference sequence). V shed 1 base and J shed 0 bases, with 12 bases lying between them. This CDR3 comprises 16 residues. The CDR3 region has the DNA TGTGCCAGCAGTTTATACGGCGGAACTCTGAACACTGAAGCTTTCTTT. Translated, it gives CASSLYGGTLNTEAFF.

As regards this clone: Distinct nucleotide sequences in the sample also encode this CDR3. This sequence joins TRBV28 and TRBJ1-1; D gene uncertain. CDR1 MDHEN and CDR2 SYDVKM come from the germline V gene. This CDR3 has 16 residues. V dropped 6 bases and J dropped 1 base, with 18 bases sitting between them. As DNA, the CDR3 is TGTGCCAGCAGGCGAAGTTGGGGAGCCCGGAACACTGAAGCTTTCTTT. This sequence encodes CASRRSWGARNTEAFF.

The chain has TRBV6-5 and TRBJ1-5; D call uncertain. CDR3 length equals 12 residues. V was trimmed by 6 bases and J by 7 bases, leaving 10 bases between them. Germline values: CDR1 MNHEY, CDR2 SVGAGI. CDR3 sequence reads: CASRSQWQPQHF. The CDR3 bases are TGTGCCAGCAGGAGCCAATGGCAGCCCCAGCATTTT.

This clone was observed once. J is TRBJ1-1 and V is TRBV4-1, with a tentative D call TRBD1 (5 bases). The CDR3 runs to 14 residues. Trimming took off 6 bases at V and 3 bases at J, with 14 bases between the two ends. Germline values: CDR1 MGHRA, CDR2 YSYEKL. The CDR3 nucleotides are TGCGCCAGCAGTCGACCACAGGCATACACTGAAGCTTTCTTT. This gives the protein CASSRPQAYTEAFF.

The chain has TRBV10-1 and TRBJ2-3, with TRBD2 identical over 8 bases. CDR1 WNHNN and CDR2 SYGVQD come from the germline V gene (reference sequence). CDR3 length: 15 amino acids. V shed 2 bases, J shed 5 bases, and the junction held 6 bases outside the gene matches. CDR3 DNA: TGCGCCAGCAGTGAGCGGGGGGGCCGGAAAGATACGCAGTATTTT. Translated: CASSERGGRKDTQYF.

The rearrangement uses TRBV15 and TRBJ1-6; no firm D call. Trimming pared 0 bases from V and 9 bases from J, leaving 9 bases between. CDR3 length equals 14 residues. From germline, CDR1 is LNHNV and CDR2 YYDKDF (reference sequence). CDR3 region: CATSRDRDFSPLHF. The DNA for the CDR3 is TGTGCCACCAGCAGAGATCGAGACTTTTCACCCCTCCACTTT.

V gene TRBV6-5 combines with J gene TRBJ1-3; 9 bases map to TRBD1. Germline V CDR1 and CDR2: MNHEY, SVGAGI. Trimming cost V 3 bases and J 2 bases; bases outside gene matches: 5. The CDR3 totals 16 residues. The CDR3 DNA reads as TGTGCCAGCAGTTATACCGGGACAGGGACTGGAAACACCATATATTTT. Translated: CASSYTGTGTGNTIYF.

This chain joins TRBV20-1 and TRBJ1-2; D is possibly TRBD1 (6 bases). There are 14 residues in the CDR3. V lost 3 bases to trimming and J lost 4 bases, with 15 bases between them. The germline V gene encodes CDR1 DFQATT and CDR2 SNEGSKA (reference sequence). CDR3 sequence (DNA): TGCAGTGCTAGTTACCCCGAGGACAGCTATGGCTACACCTTC. Translated: CSASYPEDSYGYTF.

The V gene is TRBV5-6, the J gene TRBJ2-5; 7 nucleotides match TRBD1. With 0 bases clipped from V and 3 bases from J, the junction kept 2 bases outside the gene matches. This CDR3 has 14 residues. Per the germline V gene, CDR1 is SGHDT and CDR2 is YYEEEE. CDR3 coding DNA: TGTGCCAGCAGCTTGGGCGGACAGGAAGAGACCCAGTACTTC. Amino acid sequence: CASSLGGQEETQYF.

The chain couples TRBV18 to TRBJ1-1; 7 bases are a match to TRBD1. This CDR3 has 13 residues. Germline loops: CDR1 KGHSH, CDR2 LQKENI. J was trimmed by 5 bases and V by 2 bases; bases with no gene match: 2. CDR3 in DNA: TGTGCCAGCTCACCAACGACAGGGACTGAAGCTTTCTTT. Its translation: CASSPTTGTEAFF.

The V gene is TRBV5-6, the J gene TRBJ2-5; D gene unclear. Germline-derived CDR1 and CDR2 are SGHDT and YYEEEE. Deletions cut 0 bases from V and 2 bases from J, with 5 bases between. CDR3 length: 13 residues. The CDR3 loop is CASSLVRQETQYF. CDR3 DNA: TGTGCCAGCAGCTTGGTGCGGCAAGAGACCCAGTACTTC.

The count of this clone is one. The chain carries TRBV5-4 and TRBJ2-7; perhaps TRBD2 as D (6 bases). This CDR3 is 13 amino acids long. Germline CDR1 is SGHNT and CDR2 is YYREEE (reference sequence). Deletions cut 0 bases from V and 5 bases from J, with 9 bases between. CDR3 bases: TGTGCCAGCAGCTTGGGAGGGAGGAACGAGCAGTACTTC. Translation gives CASSLGGRNEQYF.

CDR3 region: CASSQTSGETQYF. CDR3 sequence (DNA): TGTGCCAGCAGCCAGACTAGCGGAGAGACCCAGTACTTC. This rearrangement joins TRBV3-1 (or the pseudogene TRBV3-2) to TRBJ2-5; 9 positions match TRBD2. Unmatched junction bases numbered 0, after V lost 3 bases and J lost 4 bases. The CDR3 runs to 13 residues. Germline-derived CDR1 and CDR2 are LGHDT and YNNKEL (reference sequence).

The DNA of the CDR3 is TGTGCCAGCAGTTTAATCAAGGGGGCCGTCCATGGCTACACCTTC. It is translated as CASSLIKGAVHGYTF. The chain is built from TRBV27 and TRBJ1-2, with 7 bases that match TRBD1. The CDR3 loop spans 15 amino acids. CDR1 is MNHEY, CDR2 SMNVEV, per germline (reference sequence). J gave up 6 bases and V 2 bases, and 9 bases lay outside the gene matches.

CDR3 sequence (DNA): TGTGCCAGTAGAGACAGGGCAATAGTGGGCAATCAGCCCCAGCATTTT. Translated, it gives CASRDRAIVGNQPQHF. The chain combines TRBV19 with TRBJ1-5; 7 bases are a match to TRBD1. J was trimmed by 2 bases and V by 6 bases; bases with no gene match: 10. Germline CDR1 and CDR2: LNHDA and SQIVND (reference sequence). The CDR3 is made up of 16 amino acids.

This chain links TRBV19 with TRBJ2-2; TRBD1 agrees at 10 bases. The CDR3 spans 16 residues. With 9 bases clipped from V and 5 bases from J, the junction kept 12 bases outside the gene matches. Germline CDR1 is LNHDA and CDR2 is SQIVND (reference sequence). This CDR3 reads CASRGSDRGRTGELFF. The CDR3 DNA follows: TGTGCCAGCCGCGGATCCGACAGGGGGCGAACCGGGGAGCTGTTTTTT. Variable domain in full (rest from reference TRBV19 and TRBJ2-2): DGGITQSPKYLFRKEGQNVTLSCEQNLNHDAMYWYRQDPGQGLRLIYYSQIVNDFQKGDIAEGYSVSREKKESFPLTVTSAQKNPTAFYLCASRGSDRGRTGELFFGEGSRLTVL.

V and J are TRBV9 and TRBJ2-3; D gene unclear. Germline V gene lookup returns CDR1 SGDLS and CDR2 YYNGEE. The CDR3 loop spans 12 amino acids. V gave up 3 bases and J gave up 8 bases, with 10 bases separating them. The CDR3 sequence is CASSAAFVTQYF. For the CDR3, the DNA is TGTGCCAGCAGCGCTGCGTTTGTTACGCAGTATTTT. Combining the CDR3 with reference TRBV9 and TRBJ2-3 gives the whole variable domain DSGVTQTPKHLITATGQRVTLRCSPRSGDLSVYWYQQSLDQGLQFLIQYYNGEERAKGNILERFSAQQFPDLHSELNLSSLELGDSALYFCASSAAFVTQYFGPGTRLTVL.

This CDR3 is CASSSGGSSYNEQFF. The CDR3 bases are TGTGCCAGCAGCTCGGGGGGCAGCTCCTACAATGAGCAGTTCTTC. This rearrangement joins TRBV7-2 to TRBJ2-1; tentatively, D is TRBD2 (7 bases). The V and J ends lost 4 bases and 0 bases respectively, with 10 bases between them. The CDR3 is 15 amino acids. Germline CDR1 and CDR2: SGHTA and FQGNSA.

The chain employs TRBV9 and TRBJ2-6; 9 bases are shared with TRBD1. Germline CDR1 and CDR2: SGDLS and YYNGEE. The CDR3 is 18 amino acids. V trimming: 4 bases; J trimming: 4 bases; junction bases outside the gene matches: 12. As DNA, the CDR3 is TGTGCCAGCAGCCAACCGGGACAGGGCTACTTCGGGGCCAACGTCCTGACTTTC. Translating gives CASSQPGQGYFGANVLTF. Full variable domain (missing parts from reference TRBV9 and TRBJ2-6): DSGVTQTPKHLITATGQRVTLRCSPRSGDLSVYWYQQSLDQGLQFLIQYYNGEERAKGNILERFSAQQFPDLHSELNLSSLELGDSALYFCASSQPGQGYFGANVLTFGAGSRLTVL.

The chain employs TRBV27 and TRBJ2-3, with D tentatively TRBD2 (6 bases). V shed 0 bases and J shed 2 bases, with 15 bases lying between them. This CDR3 is 17 amino acids long. Germline V gene lookup returns CDR1 MNHEY and CDR2 SMNVEV (reference sequence). The CDR3 region has the DNA TGTGCCAGCAGTTTATCGATGGGCGGGGCCCTCACAGATACGCAGTATTTT. Amino acids: CASSLSMGGALTDTQYF.

The chain uses TRBV4-2 and TRBJ2-1; D not resolved. CDR1 is LGHNA, CDR2 YNFKEQ, per germline. V lost 0 bases and J lost 6, with 12 bases in between. The CDR3 consists of 15 residues. In nucleotides, the CDR3 is TGTGCCAGCAGCCAAGATATGCGCTTCGTCAATGAGCAGTTCTTC. Protein product: CASSQDMRFVNEQFF.